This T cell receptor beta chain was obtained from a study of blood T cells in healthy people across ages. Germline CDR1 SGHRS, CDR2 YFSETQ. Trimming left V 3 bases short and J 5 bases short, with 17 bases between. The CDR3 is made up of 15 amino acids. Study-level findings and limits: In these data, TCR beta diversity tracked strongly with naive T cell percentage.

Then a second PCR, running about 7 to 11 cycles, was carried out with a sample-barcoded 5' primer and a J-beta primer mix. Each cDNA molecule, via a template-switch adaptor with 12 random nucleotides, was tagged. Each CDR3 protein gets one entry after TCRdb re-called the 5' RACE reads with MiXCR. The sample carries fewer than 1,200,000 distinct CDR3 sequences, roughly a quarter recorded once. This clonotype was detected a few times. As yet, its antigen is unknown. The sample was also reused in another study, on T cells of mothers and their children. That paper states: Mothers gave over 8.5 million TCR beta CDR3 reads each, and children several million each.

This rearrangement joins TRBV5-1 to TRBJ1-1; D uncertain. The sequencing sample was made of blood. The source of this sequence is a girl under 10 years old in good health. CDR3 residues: CASSWNADDSTEAFF. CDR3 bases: TGCGCCAGCAGCTGGAATGCGGACGACTCGACTGAAGCTTTCTTT.